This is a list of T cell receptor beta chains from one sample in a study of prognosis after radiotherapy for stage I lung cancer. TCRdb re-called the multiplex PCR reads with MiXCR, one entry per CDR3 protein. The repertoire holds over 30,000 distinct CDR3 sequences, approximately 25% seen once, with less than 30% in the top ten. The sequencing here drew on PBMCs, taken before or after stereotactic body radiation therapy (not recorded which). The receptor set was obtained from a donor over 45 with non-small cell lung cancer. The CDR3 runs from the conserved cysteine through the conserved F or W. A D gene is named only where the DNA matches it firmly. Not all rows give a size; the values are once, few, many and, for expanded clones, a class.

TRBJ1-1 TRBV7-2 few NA CASTNNVNTEAFF TGTGCCAGCACGAATAACGTGAACACTGAAGCTTTCTTT
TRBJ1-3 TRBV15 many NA CATSRGNAGQTLGSGNTIYF TGTGCCACCAGCAGAGGGAACGCCGGACAGACCTTAGGCTCTGGAAACACCATATATTTT
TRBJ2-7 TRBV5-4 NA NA CATRIGLTPAYEQYF TGTGCCACCCGGATAGGTCTTACACCAGCCTACGAGCAGTACTTC
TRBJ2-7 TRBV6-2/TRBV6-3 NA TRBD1 CASRGGQGDYVQYF TGTGCCAGCAGGGGGGGACAGGGGGACTACGTTCAGTACTTC
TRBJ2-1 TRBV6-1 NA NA CASSRQVYNEQFF TGTGCCAGCAGTAGGCAGGTTTACAATGAGCAGTTCTTC
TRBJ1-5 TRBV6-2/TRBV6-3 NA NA CASSEGWGRGGNQPQHF TGTGCCAGCAGTGAAGGATGGGGGCGCGGTGGCAATCAGCCCCAGCATTTT
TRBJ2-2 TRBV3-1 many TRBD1 CASSQVWTGTGELFF TGTGCCAGCAGCCAAGTTTGGACAGGGACCGGGGAGCTGTTTTTT
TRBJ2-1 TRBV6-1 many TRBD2 CASSPWAGGQGDNEQFF TGTGCCAGCAGTCCCTGGGCGGGGGGCCAGGGAGACAATGAGCAGTTCTTC
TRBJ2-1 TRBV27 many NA CASRAGLRGVDEQFF TGTGCCAGCAGGGCCGGACTGCGAGGAGTCGATGAGCAGTTCTTC
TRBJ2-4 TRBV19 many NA CASSTQPFNRALPKNIQYF TGTGCCAGTAGTACCCAACCATTTAACAGGGCACTACCCAAAAACATTCAGTACTTC
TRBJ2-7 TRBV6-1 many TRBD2 CATSRGSGRVWYF TGTGCCACCTCAAGGGGTAGCGGGAGGGTTTGGTACTTC
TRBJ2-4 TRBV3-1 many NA CASSQGGAHADF TGTGCCAGCAGCCAAGGTGGGGCGCACGCTGACTTC
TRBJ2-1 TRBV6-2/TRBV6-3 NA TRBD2 CASSIAGGTSEQIF TGTGCCAGCAGTATAGCGGGAGGGACGAGTGAGCAGATCTTC
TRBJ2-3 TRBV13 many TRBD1 CASSLVTGETDTQYF TGTGCCAGCAGCCTCGTGACAGGGGAGACAGATACGCAGTATTTT
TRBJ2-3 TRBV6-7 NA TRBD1 CALGTGFLWLGTDTQYF TGTGCACTGGGGACAGGTTTTCTTTGGTTAGGCACAGATACGCAATATTTT
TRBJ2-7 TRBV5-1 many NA CASSPLTGYDEQYF TGCGCCAGCAGCCCCCTAACAGGGTACGACGAGCAGTACTTC
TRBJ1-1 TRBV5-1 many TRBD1 CASSWTGQLNTEAFF TGCGCCAGCAGCTGGACAGGACAACTGAACACTGAAGCTTTCTTT
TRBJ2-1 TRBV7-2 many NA CASSPVGHNEQFF TGTGCCAGCAGCCCCGTGGGGCACAATGAGCAGTTCTTC
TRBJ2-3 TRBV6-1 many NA CASSQSSRGTDTQYF TGTGCCAGCAGCCAGAGTTCCAGGGGCACAGATACGCAGTATTTT
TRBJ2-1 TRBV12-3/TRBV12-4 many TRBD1 CASSPDRGNEQFF TGTGCCAGCAGCCCGGACAGGGGAAATGAGCAGTTCTTC
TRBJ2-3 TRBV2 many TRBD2 CASSGRIAGRTDTQYF TGTGCCAGCAGTGGTCGAATAGCGGGGCGCACAGATACGCAGTATTTT
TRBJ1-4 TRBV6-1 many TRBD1 CASSADRAANEKLFF TGTGCCAGCAGTGCAGACAGGGCGGCTAATGAAAAACTGTTTTTT
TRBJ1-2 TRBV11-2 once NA CASRTVAVVGYGCTF TGTGCCAGCAGGACCGTAGCTGTGGTGGGCTATGGCTGCACCTTC
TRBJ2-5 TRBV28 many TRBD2 CASSKLAGGETQYF TGTGCCAGCTCGAAACTAGCGGGGGGGGAGACCCAGTACTTC
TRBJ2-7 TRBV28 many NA CASSLPQGFEQYF TGTGCCAGCAGTCTACCCCAGGGATTCGAGCAGTACTTC
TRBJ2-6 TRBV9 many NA CASSVVGANVLTF TGTGCCAGCAGCGTAGTTGGGGCCAACGTCCTGACTTTC
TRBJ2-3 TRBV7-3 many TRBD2 CASSLGGSRTDTQYF TGTGCCAGCAGCTTAGGCGGGAGCCGAACAGATACGCAGTATTTT
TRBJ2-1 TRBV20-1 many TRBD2 CSAPGLAEGNEQFF TGCAGTGCCCCGGGACTAGCGGAGGGTAATGAGCAGTTCTTC
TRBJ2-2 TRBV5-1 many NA CASSREGTNTGELFF TGCGCCAGCAGCAGGGAAGGAACCAACACCGGGGAGCTGTTTTTT
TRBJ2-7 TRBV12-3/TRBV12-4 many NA CASSLQGGSYEQYF TGTGCCAGCAGCCTACAGGGGGGGTCCTACGAGCAGTACTTC
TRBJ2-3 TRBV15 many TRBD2 CATSGGLAGAADTQYF TGTGCCACCAGCGGGGGACTAGCGGGAGCGGCAGATACGCAGTATTTT
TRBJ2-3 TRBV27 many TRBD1 CASSPGQGLPGGTDTQYF TGTGCCAGCAGTCCGGGACAGGGCCTCCCGGGGGGCACAGATACGCAGTATTTT
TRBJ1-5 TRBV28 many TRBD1 CASSSPGTGNQPQHF TGTGCCAGCAGTTCCCCCGGGACAGGGAATCAGCCCCAGCATTTT
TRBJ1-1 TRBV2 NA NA CASSEMENTEAFF TGTGCCAGCAGTGAAATGGAGAACACTGAAGCTTTCTTT
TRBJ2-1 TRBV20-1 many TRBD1 CSARGDRAFDLKPKEQFF TGCAGTGCTAGGGGGGACAGGGCTTTTGACTTAAAACCCAAAGAGCAGTTCTTC
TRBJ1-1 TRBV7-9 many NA CASSWQGTEAFF TGTGCCAGCAGCTGGCAGGGCACTGAAGCTTTCTTT
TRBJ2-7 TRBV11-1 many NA CASSPPTGYEQYF TGTGCCAGCAGCCCCCCTACCGGCTACGAGCAGTACTTC
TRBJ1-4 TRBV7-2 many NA CASSLVGILNEKLFF TGTGCCAGCAGCTTAGTTGGGATACTTAATGAAAAACTGTTTTTT
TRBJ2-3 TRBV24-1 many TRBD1 CATRDRGFTDTQYF TGTGCCACTAGGGACAGGGGGTTCACAGATACGCAGTATTTT
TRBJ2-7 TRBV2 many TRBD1 CASRNLGTGTNEQYF TGTGCCAGCAGGAACCTAGGGACAGGGACCAACGAGCAGTACTTC
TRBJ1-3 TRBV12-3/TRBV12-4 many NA CASSFGGMRATIYF TGTGCCAGCAGTTTCGGAGGGATGAGGGCCACCATATATTTT
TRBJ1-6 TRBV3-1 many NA CASSQDWHGSPLHF TGTGCCAGCAGCCAAGATTGGCACGGTTCACCCCTCCACTTT
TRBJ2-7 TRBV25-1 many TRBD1 CASSPQDRGNEQYF TGTGCCAGCAGCCCCCAGGACAGGGGAAACGAGCAGTACTTC
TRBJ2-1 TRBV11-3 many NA CASSRPPYNEQFF TGTGCCAGCAGCAGACCGCCCTACAATGAGCAGTTCTTC
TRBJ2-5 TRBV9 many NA CASRGGETQYF TGTGCCAGCAGAGGGGGGGAGACCCAGTACTTC
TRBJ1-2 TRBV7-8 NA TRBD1 CASNWDRWPNYGYTF TGTGCCAGCAACTGGGACAGGTGGCCTAACTATGGCTACACCTTC
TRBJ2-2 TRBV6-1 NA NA CASSEERTWAVELFF TGTGCCAGCAGTGAGGAGAGGACATGGGCCGTGGAGCTGTTTTTT
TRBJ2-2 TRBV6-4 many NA CASSPGGDTGELFF TGTGCCAGCAGCCCTGGGGGCGACACCGGGGAGCTGTTTTTT
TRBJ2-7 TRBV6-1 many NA CASTLGAEQYF TGTGCCAGCACCTTGGGTGCGGAGCAGTACTTC
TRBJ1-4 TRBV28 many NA CASSLEGLGEKLFF TGTGCCAGCAGTTTAGAAGGGTTGGGTGAAAAACTGTTTTTT
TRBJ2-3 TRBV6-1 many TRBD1 CASSLRQGTDTQYF TGTGCCAGCAGTCTTAGACAGGGAACAGATACGCAGTATTTT
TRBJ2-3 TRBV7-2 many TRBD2 CASSSGLVKVF TGTGCCAGCAGCTCCGGACTAGTCAAGGTTTTT
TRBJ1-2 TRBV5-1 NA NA CASSFSGGGQDGHTF TGCGCCAGCAGCTTTTCTGGGGGGGGGCAGGATGGCCACACCTTC
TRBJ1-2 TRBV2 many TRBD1 CASSQGENYGYTF TGTGCCAGCAGTCAGGGGGAAAACTATGGCTACACCTTC